This TCR beta chain derives from a study of T cells in severe cutaneous drug reactions. Libraries were made by iRepertoire multiplex PCR with TCR subtype-specific primers for bulk and single-cell sequencing. TCRdb reprocessed the multiplex PCR reads and keeps a single row for each CDR3 protein, giving no DNA. This sample contains 20,000 to 25,000 distinct CDR3 sequences. Sequenced patients had Stevens-Johnson syndrome or toxic epidermal necrolysis caused by carbamazepine. The germline V gene encodes CDR1 MNHEY and CDR2 SVGEGT. This CDR3 has 19 residues. The chain recombines TRBV6-2 or TRBV6-3 with TRBJ2-7; as DNA is missing, the TRBD1 call by TCRdb cannot be tested. Specimen: PBMCs. The receptor was derived from a human donor with toxic epidermal necrolysis, a severe cutaneous drug reaction. CDR3 amino acids: CASRPFRGTGVIPSYEQYF.